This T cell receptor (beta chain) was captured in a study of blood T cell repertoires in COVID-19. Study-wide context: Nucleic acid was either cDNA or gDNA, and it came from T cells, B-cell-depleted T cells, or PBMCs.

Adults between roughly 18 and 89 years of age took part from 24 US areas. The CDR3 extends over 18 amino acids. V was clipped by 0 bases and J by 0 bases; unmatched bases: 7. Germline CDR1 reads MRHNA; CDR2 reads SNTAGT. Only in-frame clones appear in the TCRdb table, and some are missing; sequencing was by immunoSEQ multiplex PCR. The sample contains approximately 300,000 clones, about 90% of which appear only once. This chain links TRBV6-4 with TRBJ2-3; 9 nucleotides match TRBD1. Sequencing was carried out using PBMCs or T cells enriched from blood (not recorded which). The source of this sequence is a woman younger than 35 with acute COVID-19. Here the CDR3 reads CASSDSMGQGSSTDTQYF. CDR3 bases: TGTGCCAGCAGTGACTCGATGGGACAGGGATCTAGCACAGATACGCAGTATTTT.